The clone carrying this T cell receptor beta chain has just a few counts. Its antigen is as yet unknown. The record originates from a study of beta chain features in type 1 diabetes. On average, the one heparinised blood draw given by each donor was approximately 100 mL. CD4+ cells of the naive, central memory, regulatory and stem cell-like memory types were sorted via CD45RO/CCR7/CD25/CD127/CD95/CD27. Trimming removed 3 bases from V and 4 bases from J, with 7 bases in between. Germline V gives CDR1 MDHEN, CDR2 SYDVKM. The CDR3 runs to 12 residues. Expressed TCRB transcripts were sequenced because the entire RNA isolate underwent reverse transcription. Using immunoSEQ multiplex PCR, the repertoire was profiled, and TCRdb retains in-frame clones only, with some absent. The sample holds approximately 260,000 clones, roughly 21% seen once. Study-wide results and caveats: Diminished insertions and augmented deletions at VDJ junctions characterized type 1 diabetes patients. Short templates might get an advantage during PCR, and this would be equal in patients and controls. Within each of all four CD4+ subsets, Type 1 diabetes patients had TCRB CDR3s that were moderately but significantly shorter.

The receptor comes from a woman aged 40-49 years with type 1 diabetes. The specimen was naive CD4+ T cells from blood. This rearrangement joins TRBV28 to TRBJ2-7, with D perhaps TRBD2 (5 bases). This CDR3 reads CASSLREYEQYF. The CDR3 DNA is TGTGCCAGCAGTTTGAGGGAATACGAGCAGTACTTC.